The present T cell receptor beta chain was sequenced within a study of cytomegalovirus exposure and HLA in healthy donors. Whole-study findings and limits: Within the data, a cluster of highly shared sequence variants was likely a sequencing artifact. Later on, an analysis found that several of the most significant clusters appeared to be linked to common viral pathogens, which included parvovirus B19.

The PCR contained 60 Vbeta and 13 Jbeta primers. Data came from immunoSEQ multiplex PCR; TCRdb stores just in-frame clones and leaves some out. The sample lists about 190,000 clones, around 77% occurring once. V was clipped by 5 bases and J by 4 bases; unmatched bases: 7. CDR1 and CDR2 (germline): LNHNV, YYDKDF (reference sequence). The CDR3 is made up of 14 amino acids. Worth noting for this clone: Its antigen remains unknown.

The receptor was isolated from a woman under 30 in good health and CMV-seronegative. This chain joins TRBV15 and TRBJ1-1, with 7 bases aligning to TRBD1. The material sequenced was PBMCs. The DNA for the CDR3 is TGTGCCACCAGCCGTAACAGGGGAGGCACTGAAGCTTTCTTT. This encodes CATSRNRGGTEAFF.